This T cell receptor beta chain emerged from a study of CXCR3-negative and CXCR3-positive naive CD8 T cells (dated by TCRdb to the late 2010s). With respect to the entire study: In total, some 130 million TRB reads were obtained, corresponding to roughly 1.5 +/- 0.3 million reads per library. Data from 11 donors, pooled across two independent experiments, went into the diversity and physicochemical repertoire analyses. Naive subsets from about five donors and memory cells from 3 donors were included in the TRBV-TRBJ cluster analysis.

Each CD8+ T cell subset was flow-sorted in triplicate, with about 320,000 cells per subset placed directly into RLT lysis buffer. To keep memory contaminants out, a stringent definition of naive CD8+ T cells was applied: CD45RO-CCR7+CD27+CD95-. Peripheral blood mononuclear cells were isolated from buffy coats by standard density gradient centrifugation. A FACSAria III was used to flow-sort naive CD8+ T cells into CXCR3-negative and CXCR3-positive populations. Total RNA was extracted from sorted cells with an RNeasy Mini Kit. Sequencing instrument: NextSeq 550. The Human TCR Profiling Kit (MiLaboratory) was used to prepare UMI-labeled 5' RACE TRB cDNA libraries. cDNA synthesis used the entire amount of extracted RNA, and PCR amplification then used the entire amount of cDNA produced. The libraries were made side by side, with each library going through the same number of PCR cycles. The paper's data handling went like this. MIGEC and MiXCR extracted about 57,000 +/- 9,900 unique UMI-labeled TRB cDNA molecules per library, requiring at least two reads per UMI. On average, roughly 40,000 +/- 10,000 functional in-frame TRB CDR3 nucleotide clonotypes lacking stop codons were found per library. Diversity metrics, including normalized Shannon-Wiener and Chao1, were computed in VDJtools after downsampling to 5000 UMI-labeled TRB molecules per sample. VDJtools computed clonotype-size-weighted physicochemical properties of the central five CDR3 residues: interaction energy, strength, volume and Kidera factor 4. TCRdb reprocessed the reads; each CDR3 protein sequence makes one entry, and DNA is unavailable. Here the V and J calls rest on TCRdb's processing, not on the authors' analysis. The table kept for this sample lists 100,000 to 150,000 distinct CDR3 sequences. The ten biggest clones cover roughly 0.3% of the sample.

Broader findings and caveats from the paper: CXCR3 expression partially decreased after cryopreservation, so most assays used freshly isolated PBMCs. Similar TRBV-TRBJ usage was shown by naive CXCR3-negative and CXCR3-positive cells from the same donor, whereas distinct patterns were shown by memory cells. Surface CD5, linked to self-reactivity in mice, was comparable between naive subsets; TCR interaction strength was therefore also inferred from TRB CDR3 physicochemical properties. Compared with CXCR3-negative naive cells, CXCR3-positive naive cells had TRB CDR3s with higher hydrophobicity (lower Kidera factor 4), lower energy, and higher strength and volume indices. Comparably high repertoire diversity was found in both naive subsets, whereas much lower repertoire diversity was found in memory CD8+ T cells.

About this clonotype: The antigen it binds to is not known.

The sequence was obtained from a human donor in good health. Some clones in this sample may be carry-over from other donors' samples. Sequencing input: naive CXCR3- CD8+ T cells from blood. According to the study, the label for this sample's cell subset or site signals: CD45RO-CCR7+CD27+CD95- naive CD8+ T cells lacking CXCR3 (TNR3-).

The CDR3 protein: CASSSGGDDTDTQYF. This chain is built from TRBV6-5 and TRBJ2-3; as DNA is missing, the TRBD1 call by TCRdb cannot be tested. Looking up the germline V gene yields CDR1 MNHEY and CDR2 SVGAGI. Including cysteine and phenylalanine, the CDR3 has 15 amino acids. A DNA sequence was not provided.